This TCR beta chain was documented in a study of shared clonotypes between healthy human individuals. Study-wide results and caveats: Clonotypes which were not shared had lower generation probabilities than clonotypes that all four donors shared. Richness estimates generally favored naive over memory subsets. Naive CD4 clonotype sharing across several donors was about 5%.

The V end lost 5 bases, the J end lost 0 bases, and 16 bases lay between the germline ends. Germline V lookup: CDR1 LNHDA, CDR2 SQIVND (reference sequence). The CDR3 spans 16 residues. Measured with immunoSEQ multiplex PCR; TCRdb has only the in-frame clones, and not every one. The sample lists under 850,000 clones; around 70% were seen once. About this clone itself: Its cognate antigen is unknown.

Among the donors, all were Caucasian adults who lived in Nashville, Tennessee. This TCR came from a woman aged 25 to 39 in good health. The sample comprised memory CD4+ T cells sorted from blood. The sample's subset: CD45RA-negative fraction. The rearrangement joins TRBV19 to TRBJ1-2; D is ambiguous. The CDR3 here is CASSYREDGANYGYTF. The CDR3 bases are TGTGCCAGTAGTTATAGGGAGGACGGAGCTAACTATGGCTACACCTTC. Looking up the rest from reference TRBV19 and TRBJ1-2 gives the full variable domain: DGGITQSPKYLFRKEGQNVTLSCEQNLNHDAMYWYRQDPGQGLRLIYYSQIVNDFQKGDIAEGYSVSREKKESFPLTVTSAQKNPTAFYLCASSYREDGANYGYTFGSGTRLTVV.